This T cell receptor (beta chain) was recovered during a study of blood T cell repertoires in COVID-19. Overall study context: PBMCs, B-cell-depleted T cells, or T cells were the source of the cDNA or gDNA that made up the material.

As processed by the authors: Estimation of nucleated cell counts relied on the amplification of reference gene primers. Libraries were prepared by immunoSEQ multiplex PCR; TCRdb keeps only in-frame clonotypes and omits some of them. V and J calls plus clone size are reproduced from that table; the DNA served to infer D and trimming. Here the sample spans about 370,000 clones, around 92% being singletons. Germline-derived CDR1 and CDR2 are MNHEY and SMNVEV (reference sequence). This CDR3 is built from 15 residues. After removal of 1 base from V and 6 bases from J, the junction contained 5 bases not matched to a gene. Enrollment of patients from Seattle took place during active infection, with longitudinal follow-up.

The chain couples TRBV27 to TRBJ1-2, with 10 nucleotides matching TRBD1. Sequencing was performed on peripheral blood. The TCR was taken from a woman aged 30 to 39 with COVID-19, enrolled during active disease. The DNA of the CDR3 is TGTGCCAGCAGTTTATTTCGGGGACAGGGGAATGGCTACACCTTC. Amino acids: CASSLFRGQGNGYTF.